The entry that follows covers one T cell receptor beta chain sequence. TCRdb's table, derived via immunoSEQ multiplex PCR, lists solely in-frame clones and lacks some. Of approximately 210,000 clones in the sample, 82% are singletons; the top ten hold approximately 12%. This entry is derived from a study of blood T cell repertoires in COVID-19. CDR3 length equals 15 residues. Germline assignment: CDR1 ENHRY and CDR2 SYGVKD. Trimming removed 2 bases from V and 11 bases from J; junction bases left unmatched: 13. The origin of this receptor is a man in his forties or fifties who had recovered from COVID-19. The rearrangement joins TRBV10-3 to TRBJ1-1, with TRBD1 matching 8 bases. Sequencing was performed on PBMCs or T cells enriched from blood (not recorded which). The CDR3 DNA is TGTGCCATCAGTGAGGGACAGGGAGGAACACTGCGTGCTTTCTTT. It codes for CAISEGQGGTLRAFF.